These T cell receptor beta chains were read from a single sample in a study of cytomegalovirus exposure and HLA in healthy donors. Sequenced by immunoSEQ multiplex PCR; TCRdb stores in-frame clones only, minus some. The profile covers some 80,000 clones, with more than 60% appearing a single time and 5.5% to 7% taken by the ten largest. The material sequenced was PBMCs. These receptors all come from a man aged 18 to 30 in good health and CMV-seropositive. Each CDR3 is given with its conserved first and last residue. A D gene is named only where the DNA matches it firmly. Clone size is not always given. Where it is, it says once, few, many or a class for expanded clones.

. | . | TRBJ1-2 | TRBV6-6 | TGTGCCAGCAGTTACGCGGTTGACTATGGCTACACCTTC | CASSYAVDYGYTF
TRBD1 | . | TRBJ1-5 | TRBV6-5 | TGTGCCAGCAGTTACTCGGGGACAGGTCTCAATCAGCCCCAGCATTTT | CASSYSGTGLNQPQHF
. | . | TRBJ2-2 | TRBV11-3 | TGTGCCAGCAGCTTAAGGCGAGGGTCCGGGGAGCTGTTTTTT | CASSLRRGSGELFF
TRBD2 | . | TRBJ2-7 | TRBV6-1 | TGTGCCAGCACCACACTAGCGGGGCTCAACTACGAGCAGTACTTC | CASTTLAGLNYEQYF
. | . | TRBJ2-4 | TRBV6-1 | TGTGCCAGCAGTAACCAACAGGGACACATTCAGTACTTC | CASSNQQGHIQYF
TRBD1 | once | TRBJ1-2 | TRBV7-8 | TGTGCCAGCAGCGTAGGGACAGGGAGTTATGGCTACACCTTC | CASSVGTGSYGYTF
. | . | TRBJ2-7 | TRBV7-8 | TGTGCCAGCAGCTTCCAAGGTGTGAGCAGGGCCTACGAGCAGTACTTC | CASSFQGVSRAYEQYF
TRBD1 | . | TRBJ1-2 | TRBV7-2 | TGTGCCAGCAGCTTACAACCCGGGACAGTCTCTACCTATGGCTACACCTTC | CASSLQPGTVSTYGYTF
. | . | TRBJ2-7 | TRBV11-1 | TGTGCCAGCAGCTTAGCCCGAGCTAATTACGAGCAGTACTTC | CASSLARANYEQYF
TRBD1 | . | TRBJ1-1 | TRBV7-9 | TGTGCCAGCAGCTTAGGGACAGGTATGGCTGAAGCTTTCTTT | CASSLGTGMAEAFF
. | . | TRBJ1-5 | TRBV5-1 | TGCGCCAGCAGCCCAAATGGGGGGTTGAGGCAGCCCCAGCATTTT | CASSPNGGLRQPQHF
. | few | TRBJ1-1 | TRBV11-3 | TGTGCCAGCAGCTTAGACGGGAACACTGAAGCTTTCTTT | CASSLDGNTEAFF
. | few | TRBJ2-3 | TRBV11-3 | TGTGCCAGCAGCTCCGGGTCCTCCACAGATACGCAGTATTTT | CASSSGSSTDTQYF
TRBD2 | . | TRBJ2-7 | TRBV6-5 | TGTGCCAGCAGCGTGGGACTAGCGGGTTACGAGCAGTACTTC | CASSVGLAGYEQYF
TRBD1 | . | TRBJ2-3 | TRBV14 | TGTGCCAGCAGCCCGTCCGGGACAGCTCCCCGGGGGCAGTATTTT | CASSPSGTAPRGQYF
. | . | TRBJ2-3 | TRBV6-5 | TGTGCCAGCAGCCCAAACACAGATACGCAGTATTTT | CASSPNTDTQYF
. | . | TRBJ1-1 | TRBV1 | TGCACCAGCAGCCAATCACAGGGGTCTAGGAATATGGGAACTGAAGCTTTCTTT | CTSSQSQGSRNMGTEAFF
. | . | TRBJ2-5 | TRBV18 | TGTGCCAGCTCACCAGTAACAGATGGAGGAGAGACCCAGTACTTC | CASSPVTDGGETQYF
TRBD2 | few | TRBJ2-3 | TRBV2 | TGTGCCAGCAGTGAGTCACTAGCGTTTGCTGATACGCAGTATTTT | CASSESLAFADTQYF
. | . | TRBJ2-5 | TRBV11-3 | TGTGCCAGCAGCCGAACAGGGTTGGAAGAGACCCAGTACTTC | CASSRTGLEETQYF
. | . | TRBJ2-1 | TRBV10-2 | TGCGCCAGCACCAATAGCCGGCGCGATGAGCAGTTCTTC | CASTNSRRDEQFF
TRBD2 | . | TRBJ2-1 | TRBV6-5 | TGTGCCAGCAGGGGACTAGCGGGAGATAGGAATGAGCAGTTCTTC | CASRGLAGDRNEQFF
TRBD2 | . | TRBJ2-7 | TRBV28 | TGTGCCAGCAGTTTACAGGCTAGCGGGATTGGCGAGCAGTACTTC | CASSLQASGIGEQYF
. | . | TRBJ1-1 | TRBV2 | TGTGCCAGCAGTTCAGAGCGGGGGGGCACTGAAGCTTTCTTT | CASSSERGGTEAFF
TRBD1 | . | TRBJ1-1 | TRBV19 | TGTGCCAGTAGTCCCAACAGACAGGGAGTGGTCACTGAAGCTTTCTTT | CASSPNRQGVVTEAFF
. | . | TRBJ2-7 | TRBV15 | TGTGCCACCAGCAGAGTGTGGCTCTACGAGCAGTACTTC | CATSRVWLYEQYF
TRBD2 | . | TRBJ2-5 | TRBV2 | TGTGCCAGCACGACTAGCGGGAGATGGGGTGAAGGGGAGACCCAGTACTTC | CASTTSGRWGEGETQYF
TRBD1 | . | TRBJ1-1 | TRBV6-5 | TGTGCCAGCAGTCTTGACAGGGACACTGAAGCTTTCTTT | CASSLDRDTEAFF
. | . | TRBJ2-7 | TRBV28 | TGTGCCAGCAGTTTCAGAAACTACGAGCAGTACTTC | CASSFRNYEQYF
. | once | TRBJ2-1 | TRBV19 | TGTGCCAGTAGCCTAGACAGGCCGAGCCATGAGCAGTTCTTC | CASSLDRPSHEQFF
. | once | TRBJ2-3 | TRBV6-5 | TGTGCCAGCTCAGGGCGAGGAGATACGCAGTATTTT | CASSGRGDTQYF
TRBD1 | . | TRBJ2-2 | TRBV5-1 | TGCGCCAGCAGCGTGGACAGGGTGGTATCGGGCGGGGAGCTGTTTTTT | CASSVDRVVSGGELFF